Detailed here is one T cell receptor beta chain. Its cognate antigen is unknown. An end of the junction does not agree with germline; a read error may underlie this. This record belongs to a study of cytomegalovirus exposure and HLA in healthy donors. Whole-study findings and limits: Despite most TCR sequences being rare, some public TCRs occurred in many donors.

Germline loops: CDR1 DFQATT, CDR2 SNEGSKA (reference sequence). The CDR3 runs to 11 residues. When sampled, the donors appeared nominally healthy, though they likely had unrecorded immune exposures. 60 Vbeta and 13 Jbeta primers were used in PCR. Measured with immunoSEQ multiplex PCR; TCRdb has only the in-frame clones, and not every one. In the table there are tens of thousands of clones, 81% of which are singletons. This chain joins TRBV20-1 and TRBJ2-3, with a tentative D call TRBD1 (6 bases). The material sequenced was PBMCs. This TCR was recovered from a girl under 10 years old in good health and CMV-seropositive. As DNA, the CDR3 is TGCAGTGCTAGAGGAGGGTTCTCAGGGGACTTT. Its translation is CSARGGFSGDF.